This T cell receptor beta chain derives from a study of OX40 agonist ivuxolimab in advanced cancers. Study outcomes and limitations: Still undetermined is the antigen specificity of the expanded peripheral T cells. At 0.1 to 3.0 mg/kg and by week 6, CD4+ and CD8+ T cells in the blood had expanded clonally.

Measured with immunoSEQ multiplex PCR; TCRdb has only the in-frame clones, and not every one. The sample contains tens of thousands of clones, roughly 92% of which appear only once. As for this clone: What it binds is unknown.

After removal of 0 bases from V and 2 bases from J, the junction contained 9 bases not matched to a gene. Germline V lookup: CDR1 SGHRS, CDR2 YFSETQ. The CDR3 consists of 18 residues. Sequencing was performed on CD4+ or CD8+ T cells sorted from blood, taken in a trial of the OX40 agonist ivuxolimab. The source of this sequence is an adult with an advanced solid tumor such as melanoma, head and neck, liver or kidney cancer. The chain has TRBV5-1 and TRBJ2-3; TRBD1 matches at 10 bases. DNA for the CDR3: TGCGCCAGCAGCTTGGGGACAGGGGGAGGTAGTTTCACAGATACGCAGTATTTT. This codes for CASSLGTGGGSFTDTQYF.